This T cell receptor (beta chain) was identified during a study of technical replicates of blood from a handful of donors. Profiled with immunoSEQ multiplex PCR; TCRdb holds only in-frame clones, not every one. Among around 17,000 clones listed, around nine tenths were seen once. The CDR3 has 18 amino acids. The germline V gene encodes CDR1 MDHEN and CDR2 SYDVKM. Between the trimmed V and J ends, which lost 3 bases and 0 bases, there was a span of 18 bases. The TCR sequence derives from a human donor in good health. Sequencing used PBMCs. The chain uses TRBV28 and TRBJ1-5; no clear D gene. CDR3 amino acids: CASSLGRDGAGSNQPQHF. CDR3 sequence (DNA): TGTGCCAGCAGTTTGGGTAGGGATGGAGCGGGTAGCAATCAGCCCCAGCATTTT.